The T cell receptor (beta chain) under discussion was sequenced for a study of siplizumab effects on memory and regulatory T cells. The study's findings and limits: Roughly 75-97% of proliferating CD4+ or CD8+ clones lacked a naive or memory phenotype that could be assigned. Poor capture below about 10^-5 frequency left most alloreactive clones unmapped to unstimulated subsets. Memory cells seemed less diverse than naive T cells, which also seemed major contributors to the alloresponse. Mean Treg-derived proportions of mappable alloreactive CD4+ clones were approximately 69% for siplizumab and 25% to 30% for controls.

With respect to this clone: Antigen specificity is unknown.

Sequencing used immunoSEQ multiplex PCR; TCRdb keeps in-frame clones, though not all of them. Of 100,000 to 110,000 clones listed, less than 95% are singletons. The CDR3 covers 15 residues. The V gene end was trimmed by 2 bases and the J gene end by 8 bases; junction bases not matched to a gene: 12. Germline V gives CDR1 GTSNPN, CDR2 SVGIG (reference sequence). The material sequenced was non-Treg CD4+ T cells sorted from blood. This receptor was taken from a human donor in good health. The chain employs TRBV30 and TRBJ2-1; TRBD2 matches 7 bases. The CDR3: CAWSLGAGVWDEQFF. CDR3 sequence (DNA): TGTGCCTGGAGTTTAGGGGCGGGAGTTTGGGATGAGCAGTTCTTC.